These 11 T cell receptor beta chains were sequenced from one sample in a study of siplizumab effects on memory and regulatory T cells. The method was immunoSEQ multiplex PCR; TCRdb's version includes in-frame clones alone and lacks a portion of them. The table has roughly 62,000 clones, 65% to 80% seen once. What was sequenced was memory CD4+ T cells sorted from blood. The receptors were sampled from a human donor in good health.

This clone showed up just a few times. This rearrangement joins TRBV5-6 to TRBJ1-3; tentatively, D is TRBD1 (5 bases). There are 14 residues in the CDR3. V gave up 0 bases and J gave up 3 bases, with 7 bases separating them. The V gene's germline CDR1 is SGHDT and CDR2 YYEEEE. The DNA for the CDR3 is TGTGCCAGCAGCTTGGCAGGGTATGGAAACACCATATATTTT. Translating it yields CASSLAGYGNTIYF. Looking up the rest from reference TRBV5-6 and TRBJ1-3 gives the full variable domain: DAGVTQSPTHLIKTRGQQVTLRCSPKSGHDTVSWYQQALGQGPQFIFQYYEEEERQRGNFPDRFSGHQFPNYSSELNVNALLLGDSALYLCASSLAGYGNTIYFGEGSWLTVV.

The V gene is TRBV29-1, the J gene TRBJ1-6, with a weak D call TRBD1 (6 bases). The germline CDR1 and CDR2 sequences are SQVTM and ANQGSEA. This CDR3 region has 13 residues. V shed 7 bases and J shed 10 bases, with 17 bases lying between them. CDR3 loop: CSARDTRGSPLHF. CDR3 bases: TGCAGCGCCAGGGACACCCGGGGGTCACCCCTCCACTTT.

This rearrangement joins TRBV7-2 to TRBJ2-3, with 7 positions matching TRBD2. The CDR3 loop spans 16 amino acids. V trimming: 5 bases; J trimming: 5 bases; junction bases outside the gene matches: 13. Germline V gives CDR1 SGHTA, CDR2 FQGNSA. The CDR3 sequence is CASSRQGRGSGDTQYF. Written as DNA, the CDR3 is TGTGCCAGCAGCCGACAAGGGCGGGGGTCTGGAGATACGCAGTATTTT.

V is TRBV23-1 and J is TRBJ2-7; either TRBD1 or TRBD2 may fit D (5 bases each). TRBV23-1 is an open reading frame whose function is uncertain. This CDR3 has 15 residues. The ends were cut back, 5 bases at V and 2 bases at J, with 16 bases in the middle. In DNA, the CDR3 is TGCGCCAGCAGTAAAGGACGGGACGCTCCCTACGAGCAGTACTTC. Protein product: CASSKGRDAPYEQYF.

This chain joins TRBV5-1 and TRBJ1-1; 9 bases are a match to TRBD1. CDR3 length: 15 amino acids. V lost 3 bases to trimming and J lost 4 bases; unmatched junction nucleotides: 7. Germline CDR1 is SGHRS and CDR2 is YFSETQ. The CDR3 loop is CASSSTGGRGTEAFF. CDR3 sequence (DNA): TGCGCCAGCAGCTCCACAGGGGGCCGGGGCACTGAAGCTTTCTTT.

The CDR3 DNA follows: TGTGCCAGCTCACCACCAACAGGCTATGGCTACACCTTC. Its translation: CASSPPTGYGYTF. The chain carries TRBV18 and TRBJ1-2, with TRBD1 as a possible D gene (5 bases). The V end lost 0 bases, the J end lost 4 bases, and 6 bases lay between the germline ends. There are 13 residues in the CDR3. In germline, CDR1 is KGHSH, CDR2 LQKENI.

This clone was seen only once. The chain recombines TRBV7-3 with TRBJ2-3; D might be TRBD2 (7 bases). The CDR3 loop spans 14 amino acids. Germline loops: CDR1 SGHTA, CDR2 FQGTGA. Trimming cost V 2 bases and J 5 bases, with 11 bases left between them. The CDR3, as DNA: TGTGCCAGCAGCTTATGGGGGGGCCAAGATACGCAGTATTTT. It yields the protein CASSLWGGQDTQYF.

This clone has only a few counts. This chain connects TRBV7-3 to TRBJ2-1; 9 nucleotides match TRBD2. V shed 1 base and J 6 bases; nucleotides not matched to a gene: 4. The CDR3 length is 15 residues. CDR1 is SGHTA and CDR2 is FQGTGA in the germline V gene. For the CDR3, the DNA is TGTGCCAGCAGCTTAAGCGGGGGGGCCCTCAATGAGCAGTTCTTC. This gives the protein CASSLSGGALNEQFF.

The chain is built from TRBV7-6 and TRBJ2-2, with TRBD2 matching over 9 bases. The CDR3 has 15 residues. CDR1 and CDR2 from the germline V gene are SGHVS and FNYEAQ. The V gene end was trimmed by 2 bases and the J gene end by 5 bases; junction bases not matched to a gene: 3. The CDR3 nucleotides are TGTGCCAGCAGCTTAAACAGCGGGGGGACCGGGGAGCTGTTTTTT. As protein: CASSLNSGGTGELFF.

This chain joins TRBV5-1 and TRBJ2-5; D perhaps matches TRBD2 (6 bases). V lost 0 bases, J lost 5 bases, and 14 bases lay in between. The CDR3 consists of 15 residues. Germline-derived CDR1 and CDR2 are SGHRS and YFSETQ. The CDR3 reads CASSLAGGGAETQYF. DNA for the CDR3: TGCGCCAGCAGCTTGGCCGGGGGAGGCGCGGAGACCCAGTACTTC.

The chain combines TRBV10-3 with TRBJ2-2; 10 bases fit TRBD1. Trimming removed 8 bases from V and 6 bases from J; junction bases left unmatched: 0. Germline-derived CDR1 and CDR2 are ENHRY and SYGVKD. This CDR3 has 12 amino acids. The chain's CDR3 is CAIGQGAGELFF. The CDR3 DNA reads TGTGCCATCGGACAGGGGGCCGGGGAGCTGTTTTTT.